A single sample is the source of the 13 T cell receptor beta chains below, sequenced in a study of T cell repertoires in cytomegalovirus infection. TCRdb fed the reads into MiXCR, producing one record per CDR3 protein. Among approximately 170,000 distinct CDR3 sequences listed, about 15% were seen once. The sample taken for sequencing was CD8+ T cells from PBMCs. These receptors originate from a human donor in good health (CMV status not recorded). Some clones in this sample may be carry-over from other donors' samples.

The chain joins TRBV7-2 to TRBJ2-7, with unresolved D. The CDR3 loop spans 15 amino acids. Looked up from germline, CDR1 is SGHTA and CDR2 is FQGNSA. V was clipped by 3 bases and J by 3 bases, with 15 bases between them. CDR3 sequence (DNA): TGTGCCAGCAGCTTGGTGGGCTACCCGAACTACGAGCAGTACTTC. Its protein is CASSLVGYPNYEQYF.

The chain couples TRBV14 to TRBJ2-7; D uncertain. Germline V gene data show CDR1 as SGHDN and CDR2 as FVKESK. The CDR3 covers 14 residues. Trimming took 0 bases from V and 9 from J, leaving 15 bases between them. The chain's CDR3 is CASSQDHIGVGQYF. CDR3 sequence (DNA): TGTGCCAGCAGCCAAGATCATATAGGAGTGGGGCAGTACTTC.

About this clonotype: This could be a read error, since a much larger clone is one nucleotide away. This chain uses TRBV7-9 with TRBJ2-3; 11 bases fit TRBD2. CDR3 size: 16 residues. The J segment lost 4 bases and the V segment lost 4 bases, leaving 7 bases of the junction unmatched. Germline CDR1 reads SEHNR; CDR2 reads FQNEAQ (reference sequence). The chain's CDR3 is CASSSPTSGIPDTQYF. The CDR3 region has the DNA TGTGCCAGCAGCTCTCCGACTAGCGGGATCCCAGATACGCAGTATTTT.

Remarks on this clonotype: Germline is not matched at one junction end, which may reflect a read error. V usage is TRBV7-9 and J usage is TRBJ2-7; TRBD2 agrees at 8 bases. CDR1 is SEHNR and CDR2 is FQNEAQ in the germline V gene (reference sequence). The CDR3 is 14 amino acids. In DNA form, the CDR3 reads TGTGCCAGCAGCTCCTCCGGGGGGGCACAGGAGCAGTACTTT. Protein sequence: CASSSSGGAQEQYF.

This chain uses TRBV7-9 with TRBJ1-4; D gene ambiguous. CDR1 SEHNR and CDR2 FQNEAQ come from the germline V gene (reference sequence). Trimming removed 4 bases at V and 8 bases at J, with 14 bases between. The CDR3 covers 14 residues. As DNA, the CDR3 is TGTGCCAGCAGCTCCCCGGTTAGCTGGGAAAAACTGTTTTTT. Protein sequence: CASSSPVSWEKLFF.

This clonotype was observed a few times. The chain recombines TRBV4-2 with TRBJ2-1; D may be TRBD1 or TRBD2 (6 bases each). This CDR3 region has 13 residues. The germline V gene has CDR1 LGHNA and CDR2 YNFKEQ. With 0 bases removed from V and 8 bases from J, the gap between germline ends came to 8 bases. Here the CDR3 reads CASSQERGDEQFF. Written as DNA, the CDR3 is TGTGCCAGCAGCCAAGAAAGGGGGGATGAGCAGTTCTTC.

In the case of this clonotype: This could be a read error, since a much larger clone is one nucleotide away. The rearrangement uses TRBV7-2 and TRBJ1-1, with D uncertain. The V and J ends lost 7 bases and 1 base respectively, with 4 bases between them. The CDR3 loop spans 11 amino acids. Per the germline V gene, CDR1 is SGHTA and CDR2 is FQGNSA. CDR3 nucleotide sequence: TGTGCCAGCACCACGAACACTGAAGCTTTCTTT. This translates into CASTTNTEAFF.

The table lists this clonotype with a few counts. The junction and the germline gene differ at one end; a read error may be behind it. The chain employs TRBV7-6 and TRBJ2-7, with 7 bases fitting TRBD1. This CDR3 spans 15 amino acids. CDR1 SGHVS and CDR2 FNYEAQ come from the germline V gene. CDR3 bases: TGTGTCAGCAGCAGTACAGGGGCGAATTCCTACGAGCAGTACTTC. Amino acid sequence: CVSSSTGANSYEQYF.

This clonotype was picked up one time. CDR3 loop: CACGATASGNTIYF. The DNA of the CDR3 is TGTGCCTGCGGGGCTACCGCCTCTGGAAACACCATATATTTT. The chain joins TRBV7-8 to TRBJ1-3; D is perhaps TRBD1 (5 bases). Germline loops: CDR1 SGHVS, CDR2 FQNEAQ. The CDR3 covers 14 residues. Trimming stripped 11 bases from V and 0 bases from J, with 14 bases between.

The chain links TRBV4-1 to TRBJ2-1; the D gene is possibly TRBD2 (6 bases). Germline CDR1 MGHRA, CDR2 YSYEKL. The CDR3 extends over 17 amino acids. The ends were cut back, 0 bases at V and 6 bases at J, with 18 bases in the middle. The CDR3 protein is CASSQEGWQGGINEQFF. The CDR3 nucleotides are TGCGCCAGCAGCCAAGAGGGGTGGCAGGGAGGCATCAATGAGCAGTTCTTC.

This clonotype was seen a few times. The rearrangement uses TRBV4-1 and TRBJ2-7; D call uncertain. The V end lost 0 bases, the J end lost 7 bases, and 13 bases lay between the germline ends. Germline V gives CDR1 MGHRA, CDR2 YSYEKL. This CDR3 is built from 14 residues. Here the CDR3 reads CASSQDGDPREQYF. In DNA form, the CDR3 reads TGCGCCAGCAGCCAAGACGGCGACCCTCGGGAGCAGTACTTC.

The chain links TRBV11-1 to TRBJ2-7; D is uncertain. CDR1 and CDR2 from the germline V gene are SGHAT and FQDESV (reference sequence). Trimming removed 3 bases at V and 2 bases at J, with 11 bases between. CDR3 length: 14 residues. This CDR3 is CASSFDDGPYEQYF. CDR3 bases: TGTGCCAGCAGCTTTGACGACGGTCCCTACGAGCAGTACTTC.

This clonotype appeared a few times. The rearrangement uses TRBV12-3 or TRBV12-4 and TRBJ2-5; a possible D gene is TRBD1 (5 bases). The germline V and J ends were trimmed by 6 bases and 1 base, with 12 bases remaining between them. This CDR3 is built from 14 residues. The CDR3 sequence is CASSPPDSQETQYF. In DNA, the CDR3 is TGTGCCAGCAGCCCTCCAGACAGCCAAGAGACCCAGTACTTC.